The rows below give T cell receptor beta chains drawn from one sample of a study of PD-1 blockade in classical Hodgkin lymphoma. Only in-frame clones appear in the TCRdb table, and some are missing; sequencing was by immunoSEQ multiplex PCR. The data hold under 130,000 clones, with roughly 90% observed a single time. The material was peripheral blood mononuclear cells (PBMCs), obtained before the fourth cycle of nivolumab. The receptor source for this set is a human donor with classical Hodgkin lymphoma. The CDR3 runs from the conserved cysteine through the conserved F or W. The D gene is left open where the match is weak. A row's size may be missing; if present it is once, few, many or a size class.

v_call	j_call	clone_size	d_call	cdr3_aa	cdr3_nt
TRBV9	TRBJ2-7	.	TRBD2	CASSVEPLADIYEQYF	TGTGCCAGCAGCGTAGAGCCACTAGCGGATATCTACGAGCAGTACTTC
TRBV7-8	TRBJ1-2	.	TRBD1	CASSLVDRGNYGYTF	TGTGCCAGCAGCTTAGTCGACAGGGGCAACTATGGCTACACCTTC
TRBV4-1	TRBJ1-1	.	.	CASSQEWGTEAFF	TGCGCCAGCAGCCAAGAATGGGGCACTGAAGCTTTCTTT
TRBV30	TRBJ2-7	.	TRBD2	CAWSKIAGIYEQYF	TGTGCCTGGAGTAAGATAGCGGGAATCTACGAGCAGTACTTC
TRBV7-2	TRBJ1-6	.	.	CASSLISGGKYNSPLHF	TGTGCCAGCAGCTTAATCTCTGGGGGCAAGTATAATTCACCCCTCCACTTT
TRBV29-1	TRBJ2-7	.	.	CSVEPTPDEQYF	TGCAGCGTTGAGCCGACCCCTGACGAGCAGTACTTC
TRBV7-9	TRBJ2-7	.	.	CASREGTAYEQYF	TGTGCCAGCAGGGAGGGGACAGCCTACGAGCAGTACTTC
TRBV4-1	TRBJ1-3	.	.	CASSQDGTGGNTIYF	TGCGCCAGCAGCCAAGATGGGACGGGCGGAAACACCATATATTTT
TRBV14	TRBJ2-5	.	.	CASSPNAGSGLGETQYF	TGTGCCAGCAGCCCGAATGCAGGGAGCGGCTTAGGAGAGACCCAGTACTTC
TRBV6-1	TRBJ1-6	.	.	CASSDLGPSYNSPLHF	TGTGCCAGCAGTGACCTGGGACCTTCCTATAATTCACCCCTCCACTTT
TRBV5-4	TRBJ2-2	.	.	CASSLMDLLGNTGELFF	TGTGCCAGCAGCCTGATGGACTTACTGGGGAACACCGGGGAGCTGTTTTTT
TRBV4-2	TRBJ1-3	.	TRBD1	CASSQIPGQGAGNTIYF	TGTGCCAGCAGCCAAATCCCGGGACAGGGGGCAGGAAACACCATATATTTT
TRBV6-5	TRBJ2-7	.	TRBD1	CASNRQGRDEQYF	TGTGCCAGCAACCGACAGGGGAGAGACGAGCAGTACTTC
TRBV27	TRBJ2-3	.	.	CASSFNGMSTDTQYF	TGTGCCAGCAGTTTTAACGGGATGAGCACAGATACGCAGTATTTT
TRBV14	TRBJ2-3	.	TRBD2	CASSPRSSGRYRTDTQYF	TGTGCCAGCAGCCCCCGGTCTAGCGGGAGGTACCGCACAGATACGCAGTATTTT
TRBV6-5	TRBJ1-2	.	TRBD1	CASSYLRDSYGYTF	TGTGCCAGCAGTTACCTCCGGGACAGCTATGGCTACACCTTC
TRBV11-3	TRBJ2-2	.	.	CASSLGPGELFF	TGTGCCAGCAGCTTAGGACCCGGGGAGCTGTTTTTT
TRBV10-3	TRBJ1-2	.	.	CAISGGVDYGYTF	TGTGCCATCAGTGGGGGCGTTGATTATGGCTACACCTTC
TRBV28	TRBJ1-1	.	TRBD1	CASSLSWTGDWGNTEAFF	TGTGCCAGCAGTTTATCCTGGACAGGGGATTGGGGGAACACTGAAGCTTTCTTT
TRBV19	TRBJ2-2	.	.	CASTAGWGGELFF	TGTGCCAGTACCGCAGGATGGGGCGGGGAGCTGTTTTTT
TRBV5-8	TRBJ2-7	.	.	CASSLRATPSSYEQYF	TGTGCCAGCAGCTTGCGGGCCACCCCCAGTTCCTACGAGCAGTACTTC
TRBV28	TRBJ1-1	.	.	CASRGTVNTEAFF	TGTGCCAGCAGGGGGACTGTGAACACTGAAGCTTTCTTT
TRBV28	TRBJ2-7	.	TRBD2	CASSRGITGLAGVDSYEQYF	TGTGCCAGCAGTCGGGGCATTACGGGACTAGCGGGAGTAGATTCCTACGAGCAGTACTTC
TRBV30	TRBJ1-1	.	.	CAWSSQNTEAFF	TGTGCCTGGAGTTCGCAGAACACTGAAGCTTTCTTT
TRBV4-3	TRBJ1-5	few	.	CASSQDMDQPQHF	TGCGCCAGCAGCCAAGATATGGATCAGCCCCAGCATTTT
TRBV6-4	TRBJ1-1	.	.	CASSYELDTEAFF	TGTGCCAGCAGTTATGAATTGGACACTGAAGCTTTCTTT
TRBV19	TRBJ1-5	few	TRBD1	CASGGQGLSNQPQHF	TGTGCCAGTGGGGGACAGGGATTATCCAATCAGCCCCAGCATTTT
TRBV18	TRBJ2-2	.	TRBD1	CASSPGQGNTGELFF	TGTGCCAGCTCGCCGGGACAGGGGAACACCGGGGAGCTGTTTTTT
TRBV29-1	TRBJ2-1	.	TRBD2	CSAPGLAGGEHNEQFF	TGCAGCGCACCAGGTCTAGCGGGAGGGGAGCACAATGAGCAGTTCTTC
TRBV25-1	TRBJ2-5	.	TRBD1	CASSEAGGVQETQYF	TGTGCCAGCAGTGAAGCAGGGGGAGTACAAGAGACCCAGTACTTC
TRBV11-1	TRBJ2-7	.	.	CASSPGTFYEQYF	TGTGCCAGCAGCCCGGGGACGTTTTACGAGCAGTACTTC
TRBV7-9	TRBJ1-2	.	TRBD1	CASSTGQVYGYTF	TGTGCCAGCAGTACGGGACAGGTTTATGGCTACACCTTC
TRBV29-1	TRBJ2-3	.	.	CSVVHDTDTQYF	TGCAGCGTTGTTCACGATACAGATACGCAGTATTTT
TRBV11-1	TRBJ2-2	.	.	CASSFGTRSDTGELFF	TGTGCCAGCAGCTTCGGGACCCGCTCGGACACCGGGGAGCTGTTTTTT
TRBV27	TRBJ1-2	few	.	CASSLSGVYGYTF	TGTGCCAGCAGTCTGTCAGGAGTCTATGGCTACACCTTC
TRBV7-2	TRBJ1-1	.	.	CASSFQYRNTEAFF	TGTGCCAGCAGCTTCCAATACAGGAACACTGAAGCTTTCTTT
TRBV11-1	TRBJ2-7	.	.	CASSWEEGPSYEQYF	TGTGCCAGCAGCTGGGAGGAGGGACCTTCCTACGAGCAGTACTTC
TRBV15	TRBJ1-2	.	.	CATSREVRHYGYTF	TGTGCCACCAGCAGAGAGGTTCGCCACTATGGCTACACCTTC
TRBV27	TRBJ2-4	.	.	CASSLGSEAKNIQYF	TGTGCCAGCAGTTTAGGTTCGGAAGCCAAAAACATTCAGTACTTC
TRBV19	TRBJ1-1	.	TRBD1	CASSIDRDGNTEAFF	TGTGCCAGTAGTATCGACAGGGATGGAAACACTGAAGCTTTCTTT
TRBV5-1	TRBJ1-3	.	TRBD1	CASSLGQGRNTIYF	TGCGCCAGCAGCTTGGGACAGGGGAGAAACACCATATATTTT